What follows are 19 T cell receptor beta chains derived from one specimen sequenced in a study of shared clonotypes between healthy human individuals. Sequencing was performed with immunoSEQ multiplex PCR; in TCRdb, only in-frame clones are kept and a portion is missing. The table shows 1.6 million or so clones, with 98% to 99% occurring only once. Sample: naive CD4+ T cells sorted from blood. Subset described: CD45RA+ positively selected. The receptors here all came from a man in his thirties or forties in good health.

The CDR3 loop is CSVEDPRGSLYEQYF. The CDR3 DNA follows: TGCAGCGTTGAAGATCCTCGTGGGAGTTTATACGAGCAGTACTTC. The chain employs TRBV29-1 and TRBJ2-7, with D maybe TRBD2 (5 bases). The CDR3 sequence is 15 residues long. V was clipped by 0 bases and J by 4 bases, with 16 bases between them. Germline lookup yields CDR1 SQVTM and CDR2 ANQGSEA.

This clone was detected once. The chain links TRBV28 to TRBJ2-1, with D unclear. In germline, CDR1 is MDHEN, CDR2 SYDVKM. Trimming shortened V by 2 bases and J by 12 bases, and 11 bases separated the two germline ends. The CDR3 is 12 residues long. CDR3 nucleotide sequence: TGTGCCAGCAGTTTACAAGGGATTGGGCAGTTCTTC. This sequence encodes CASSLQGIGQFF.

This clone has a handful of counts. The chain combines TRBV6-1 with TRBJ1-3; D is ambiguous. This CDR3 region has 14 residues. Looked up from germline, CDR1 is MNHNS and CDR2 is SASEGT. Trimming took off 3 bases at V and 2 bases at J, with 8 bases between the two ends. In nucleotides, the CDR3 is TGTGCCAGCAGTGAGGGGTTCGCTGGAAACACCATATATTTT. As protein: CASSEGFAGNTIYF.

The V and J genes are TRBV6-1 and TRBJ2-7, with D possibly being TRBD2 (5 bases). Germline V lookup: CDR1 MNHNS, CDR2 SASEGT. The CDR3 has 13 residues. Trimming took off 4 bases at V and 2 bases at J, with 9 bases between the two ends. CDR3 in DNA: TGTGCCAGCAGTGCCGGGGTTGCCTACGAGCAGTACTTC. It specifies CASSAGVAYEQYF.

This chain uses TRBV5-1 with TRBJ2-1; TRBD1 might be the D (5 bases). V lost 6 bases and J lost 5, with 12 bases in between. This CDR3 comprises 13 residues. Germline values: CDR1 SGHRS, CDR2 YFSETQ. CDR3 protein: CASNLWGDNEQFF. CDR3 bases: TGCGCCAGCAACCTTTGGGGCGACAATGAGCAGTTCTTC.

This chain links TRBV2 with TRBJ2-7; the match to TRBD1 covers 8 bases. J gave up 6 bases and V 6 bases, and 7 bases lay outside the gene matches. The germline V gene has CDR1 SNHLY and CDR2 FYNNEI. The CDR3 covers 13 residues. The chain's CDR3 is CASRLSGTGEQYF. CDR3 nucleotides: TGTGCCAGCAGACTTTCCGGGACAGGCGAGCAGTACTTC.

The V call is TRBV9, the J call TRBJ2-7; TRBD2 matches at 8 bases. After removal of 4 bases from V and 3 bases from J, the junction contained 6 bases not matched to a gene. Germline lookup yields CDR1 SGDLS and CDR2 YYNGEE. The CDR3 has 14 residues. The chain's CDR3 is CASSQRAGDYEQYF. The CDR3 DNA reads TGTGCCAGCAGCCAACGAGCGGGAGACTACGAGCAGTACTTC.

CDR3 DNA sequence: TGCAGCGTTGATCCGCGGGGGACAGGGTTGTCCGAGCAGTACTTC. It encodes CSVDPRGTGLSEQYF. The chain combines TRBV29-1 with TRBJ2-7; 9 nucleotides match TRBD1. Looked up from germline, CDR1 is SQVTM and CDR2 is ANQGSEA. This CDR3 contains 15 residues. The trim removed 3 bases at V and 6 bases at J, leaving 12 bases unmatched.

This chain joins TRBV5-1 and TRBJ2-3, with 11 bases lining up with TRBD1. CDR3 size: 15 residues. Trimming cost V 5 bases and J 5 bases; bases outside gene matches: 7. The germline gives CDR1 SGHRS, CDR2 YFSETQ. CDR3 loop: CASRSGQGAGDTQYF. The CDR3 coding sequence is TGCGCCAGCAGGTCCGGACAGGGGGCTGGAGATACGCAGTATTTT.

The chain employs TRBV28 and TRBJ2-3; D unresolved. V was trimmed by 5 bases and J by 7 bases, leaving 10 bases between them. The germline V gene encodes CDR1 MDHEN and CDR2 SYDVKM. CDR3 length: 12 amino acids. The CDR3: CASSPYVNTQYF. The CDR3 DNA sequence: TGTGCCAGCAGTCCATACGTCAATACGCAGTATTTT.

The chain carries TRBV4-1 and TRBJ2-2, with no clear D. Germline-derived CDR1 and CDR2 are MGHRA and YSYEKL. This CDR3 contains 14 residues. Trimming cost V 0 bases and J 2 bases, with 4 bases left between them. Written as DNA, the CDR3 is TGCGCCAGCAGCCAAGATTTAAACACCGGGGAGCTGTTTTTT. Its protein is CASSQDLNTGELFF.

The rearrangement uses TRBV7-2 and TRBJ2-6, with D perhaps TRBD2 (5 bases). The germline gives CDR1 SGHTA, CDR2 FQGNSA. V was trimmed by 2 bases and J by 1 base, leaving 9 bases between them. CDR3 length: 16 residues. As DNA, the CDR3 is TGTGCCAGCAGCTTATTAGCGTTGTCTGGGGCCAACGTCCTGACTTTC. Protein product: CASSLLALSGANVLTF.

The chain combines TRBV4-2 with TRBJ2-7, with D tentatively TRBD2 (5 bases). The V gene's germline CDR1 is LGHNA and CDR2 YNFKEQ. Trimming stripped 0 bases from V and 5 bases from J, with 8 bases between. The CDR3 is 13 residues long. The CDR3 region has the DNA TGTGCCAGCAGCCAAGACTCCGGGAACGAGCAGTACTTC. It yields the protein CASSQDSGNEQYF.

The genes are TRBV12-5 and TRBJ2-3, with unresolved D. The V end lost 6 bases, the J end lost 0 bases, and 1 base lay between the germline ends. Germline values: CDR1 LGHNT, CDR2 FRNRAP. The length of the CDR3 is 11 residues. CDR3 loop: CASGSTDTQYF. DNA for the CDR3: TGTGCTAGTGGCAGCACAGATACGCAGTATTTT.

This chain connects TRBV5-6 to TRBJ2-1; 8 bases align to TRBD1. CDR1 is SGHDT and CDR2 is YYEEEE in the germline V gene. The ends lost 2 bases at V and 7 bases at J; junction bases unmatched: 14. This CDR3 is built from 17 residues. As DNA, the CDR3 is TGTGCCAGCAGCTTTAAATCCGGGACAGGTAAATCAAATGAGCAGTTCTTC. This codes for CASSFKSGTGKSNEQFF.

The J gene is TRBJ2-1, the V gene TRBV5-1, with TRBD2 matching 10 bases. CDR1 is SGHRS and CDR2 is YFSETQ in the germline V gene. The V gene end was trimmed by 3 bases and the J gene end by 0 bases; junction bases not matched to a gene: 6. There are 17 residues in the CDR3. In DNA, the CDR3 is TGCGCCAGCAGCTCGTCTTTAGCGGGAGGCTCCTACAATGAGCAGTTCTTC. It specifies CASSSSLAGGSYNEQFF.

The genes are TRBV15 and TRBJ2-7; TRBD2 might be the D (6 bases). The V end lost 0 bases, the J end lost 3 bases, and 12 bases lay between the germline ends. Germline CDR1 LNHNV, CDR2 YYDKDF (reference sequence). The CDR3 is made up of 15 amino acids. The CDR3 coding sequence is TGTGCCACCAGCAGAGATCTTGGGGGGAACTACGAGCAGTACTTC. Its protein is CATSRDLGGNYEQYF.

The rearrangement joins TRBV7-3 to TRBJ1-2, with 10 bases matching TRBD1. This CDR3 contains 15 residues. CDR1 and CDR2 from the germline V gene are SGHTA and FQGTGA. Losses at the gene ends were 6 bases for V and 5 bases for J; bases not matched to a gene: 9. The CDR3 DNA follows: TGTGCCAGCAGTCCGACCGGGACAGGGGATTATGGCTACACCTTC. Translation: CASSPTGTGDYGYTF. Supplemented by reference TRBV7-3 and TRBJ1-2, the full variable domain reads GAGVSQTPSNKVTEKGKYVELRCDPISGHTALYWYRQSLGQGPEFLIYFQGTGAADDSGLPNDRFFAVRPEGSVSTLKIQRTERGDSAVYLCASSPTGTGDYGYTFGSGTRLTVV.

This chain connects TRBV7-6 to TRBJ2-6; 7 bases are shared with TRBD2. Germline V CDR1 and CDR2: SGHVS, FNYEAQ. This CDR3 has 19 residues. V was pared by 0 bases and J by 0 bases, with 8 bases of the junction left unmatched. CDR3 in amino acids: CASSLAPTSRSSGANVLTF. CDR3 DNA sequence: TGTGCCAGCAGCTTAGCTCCGACTAGCCGAAGCTCTGGGGCCAACGTCCTGACTTTC.